The T cell receptor (beta chain) described here comes from a study of OX40 agonist ivuxolimab in advanced cancers. The wider study: Ivuxolimab, an antibody that agonizes OX40 (CD134), was administered to the patients.

Method: immunoSEQ multiplex PCR; TCRdb's copy keeps in-frame clones and lacks some. The table lists about 73,000 clones, around 84% of them singletons. This clone has more than one count but fewer than ten. What it binds is unknown. Findings of the study overall: Compared with others, partial responders at 0.1-3.0 mg/kg displayed clonal expansion among the lowest. What antigens the expanded peripheral T cells recognized was never established.

V was pared by 4 bases and J by 2 bases, with 5 bases of the junction left unmatched. The CDR3 is 16 residues long. Germline V gives CDR1 SEHNR, CDR2 FQNEAQ (reference sequence). Sequencing was performed on CD4+ or CD8+ T cells sorted from blood, taken in a trial of the OX40 agonist ivuxolimab. The V gene is TRBV7-9, the J gene TRBJ1-5, with 10 bases aligning to TRBD1. The source of this sequence is an adult with an advanced solid tumor such as melanoma, head and neck, liver or kidney cancer. The CDR3 sequence is CASSSMGTGGNQPQHF. For the CDR3, the DNA is TGTGCCAGCAGCTCCATGGGGACAGGGGGCAATCAGCCCCAGCATTTT.